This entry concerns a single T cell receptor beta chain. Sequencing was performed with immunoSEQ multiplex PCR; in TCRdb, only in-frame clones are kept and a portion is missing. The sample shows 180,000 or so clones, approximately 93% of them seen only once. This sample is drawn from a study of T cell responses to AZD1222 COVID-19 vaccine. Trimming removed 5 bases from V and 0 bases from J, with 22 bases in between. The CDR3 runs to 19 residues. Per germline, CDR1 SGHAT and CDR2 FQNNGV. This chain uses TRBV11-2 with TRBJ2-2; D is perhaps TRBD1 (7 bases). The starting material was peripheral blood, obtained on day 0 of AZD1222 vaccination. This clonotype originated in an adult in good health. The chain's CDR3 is CASSARAGQQISNTGELFF. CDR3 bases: TGTGCCAGCAGCGCCCGTGCGGGACAGCAGATCTCGAACACCGGGGAGCTGTTTTTT.